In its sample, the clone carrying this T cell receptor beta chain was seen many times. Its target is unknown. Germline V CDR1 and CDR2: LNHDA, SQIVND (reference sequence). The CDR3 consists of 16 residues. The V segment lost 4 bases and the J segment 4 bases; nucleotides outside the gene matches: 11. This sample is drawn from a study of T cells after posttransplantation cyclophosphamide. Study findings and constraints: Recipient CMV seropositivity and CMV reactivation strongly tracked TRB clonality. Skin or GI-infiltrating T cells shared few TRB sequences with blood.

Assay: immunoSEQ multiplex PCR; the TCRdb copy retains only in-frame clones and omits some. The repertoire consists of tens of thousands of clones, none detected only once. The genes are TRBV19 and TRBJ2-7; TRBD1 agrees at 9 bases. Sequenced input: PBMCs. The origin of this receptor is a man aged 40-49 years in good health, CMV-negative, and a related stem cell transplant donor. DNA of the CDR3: TGTGCCAGTAGTAAAGCGGACAGGGGATTTGGATACGAGCAGTACTTC. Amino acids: CASSKADRGFGYEQYF.